These 10 T cell receptor beta chains were all obtained from the same sample, sequenced in a study of blood T cells in healthy people across ages. A sample-barcoded 5' primer and a J-beta primer mix were used in a second PCR of roughly 7 to 11 cycles. Each CDR3 protein is one row after TCRdb ran MiXCR on the 5' RACE reads. The table records some 880,000 distinct CDR3 sequences, under 40% of them present only once. Specimen: blood. These receptors originate from a man aged 18 to 29 in good health.

In this sample, this clonotype turned up many times. V and J are TRBV4-1 and TRBJ1-2; D is unclear. The germline gives CDR1 MGHRA, CDR2 YSYEKL. CDR3 length: 15 residues. V was pared by 1 base and J by 1 base, with 10 bases between. CDR3: CASSQVNERNYGYTF. CDR3 sequence (DNA): TGCGCCAGCAGCCAAGTCAATGAGCGTAACTATGGCTACACCTTC.

This clonotype showed up many times. The rearrangement links TRBV20-1 to TRBJ2-7, with TRBD1 matching over 8 bases. V shed 3 bases and J 5 bases; nucleotides not matched to a gene: 6. Germline CDR1 reads DFQATT; CDR2 reads SNEGSKA (reference sequence). This CDR3 region has 13 residues. CDR3 bases: TGCAGTGCTAGTAGGGACAGGCCTCACGAGCAGTACTTC. It yields the protein CSASRDRPHEQYF.

This clonotype has a handful of counts. V and J are TRBV3-1 and TRBJ2-1, with D tentatively TRBD2 (6 bases). V dropped 2 bases and J dropped 7 bases, with 30 bases sitting between them. Germline assignment: CDR1 LGHDT and CDR2 YNNKEL (reference sequence). The CDR3 is 20 residues long. CDR3 nucleotides: TGTGCCAGCAGCCAAACACCACTTTTCGGAGGGGCGATCGGATTGAATGAGCAGTTCTTC. Amino acids: CASSQTPLFGGAIGLNEQFF.

V gene TRBV29-1 combines with J gene TRBJ2-7; D gene ambiguous. Looked up from germline, CDR1 is SQVTM and CDR2 is ANQGSEA. The length of the CDR3 is 12 residues. Trimming pared 1 base from V and 6 bases from J, leaving 10 bases between. As DNA, the CDR3 is TGCAGCGTTGAAGTCCCCCCTAGCGAGCAGTACTTC. The encoded protein is CSVEVPPSEQYF.

This chain links TRBV14 with TRBJ1-2, with D unclear. Trimming shortened V by 4 bases and J by 8 bases, and 14 bases separated the two germline ends. Germline-derived CDR1 and CDR2 are SGHDN and FVKESK. CDR3 length equals 13 residues. The CDR3 nucleotides are TGTGCCAGCAGCCGAGGGTCGAAAGGCGGCTACACCTTC. Translating gives CASSRGSKGGYTF.

V usage is TRBV29-1 and J usage is TRBJ1-2; no reliable D call. This CDR3 contains 19 residues. The germline V gene encodes CDR1 SQVTM and CDR2 ANQGSEA. Deletions cut 0 bases from V and 4 bases from J, with 27 bases between. The CDR3 reads CSVEDLQREIYGTAYGYTF. CDR3 sequence (DNA): TGCAGCGTTGAAGATCTTCAGAGGGAGATTTACGGAACCGCCTATGGCTACACCTTC.

The chain employs TRBV7-8 and TRBJ2-7; D not certain. V was clipped by 4 bases and J by 5 bases, with 9 bases between them. CDR3 size: 12 residues. In germline, CDR1 is SGHVS, CDR2 FQNEAQ. CDR3 loop: CASSSLGDEQYF. Here the CDR3 DNA reads TGTGCCAGCAGCTCCCTAGGAGACGAGCAGTACTTC.

This clonotype showed up many times. The CDR3 bases are TGCAGTGCTAGAGTTCCTGCAGGGAGCCTTTGGGATGAGCAGTTCTTC. Amino acid sequence: CSARVPAGSLWDEQFF. This chain links TRBV20-1 with TRBJ2-1, with D possibly called TRBD1 or TRBD2 (5 bases each). The germline CDR1 and CDR2 sequences are DFQATT and SNEGSKA (reference sequence). Trimming cost V 1 base and J 8 bases, with 21 bases left between them. The CDR3 has 16 residues.

Comments on this clonotype: This sequence may be a read error, since a much larger clone differs from it by one base. The rearrangement links TRBV5-6 to TRBJ2-3; TRBD2 matches at 7 bases. Germline loops: CDR1 SGHDT, CDR2 YYEEEE. CDR3 size: 14 residues. Here the CDR3 reads CACSPGLVTDTQYF. CDR3 coding DNA: TGTGCCTGCAGCCCCGGACTAGTTACAGATACGCAGTATTTT. The complete variable domain, with remaining parts taken from reference TRBV5-6 and TRBJ2-3, reads DAGVTQSPTHLIKTRGQQVTLRCSPKSGHDTVSWYQQALGQGPQFIFQYYEEEERQRGNFPDRFSGHQFPNYSSELNVNALLLGDSALYLCACSPGLVTDTQYFGPGTRLTVL.

This clonotype was found many times. CDR3 protein: CSARDSAQGPMNEQFF. The CDR3 coding sequence is TGCAGTGCTAGAGATTCCGCCCAGGGCCCTATGAATGAGCAGTTCTTC. V gene TRBV20-1 combines with J gene TRBJ2-1; possible D gene TRBD1, 5 bases. V gave up 0 bases and J gave up 7 bases, with 19 bases separating them. There are 16 residues in the CDR3. Germline loops: CDR1 DFQATT, CDR2 SNEGSKA (reference sequence).